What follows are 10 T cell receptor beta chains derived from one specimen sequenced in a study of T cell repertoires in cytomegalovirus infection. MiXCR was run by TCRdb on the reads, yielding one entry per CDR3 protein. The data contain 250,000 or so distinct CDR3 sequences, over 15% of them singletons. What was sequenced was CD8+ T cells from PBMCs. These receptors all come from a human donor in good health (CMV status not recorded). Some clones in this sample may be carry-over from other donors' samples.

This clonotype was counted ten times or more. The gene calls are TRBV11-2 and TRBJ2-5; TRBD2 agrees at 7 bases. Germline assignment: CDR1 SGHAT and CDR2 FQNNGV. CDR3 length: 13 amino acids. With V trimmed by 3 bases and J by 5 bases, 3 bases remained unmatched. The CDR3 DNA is TGTGCCAGCAGCTTGGGAGGGTACGAGACCCAGTACTTC. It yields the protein CASSLGGYETQYF.

The CDR3: CSVVTRDRGTEAFF. CDR3 DNA sequence: TGCAGCGTTGTGACCCGGGACAGGGGGACTGAAGCTTTCTTT. V usage is TRBV29-1 and J usage is TRBJ1-1, with 11 bases that match TRBD1. Germline values: CDR1 SQVTM, CDR2 ANQGSEA. This CDR3 contains 14 residues. With 4 bases clipped from V and 5 bases from J, the junction kept 6 bases outside the gene matches.

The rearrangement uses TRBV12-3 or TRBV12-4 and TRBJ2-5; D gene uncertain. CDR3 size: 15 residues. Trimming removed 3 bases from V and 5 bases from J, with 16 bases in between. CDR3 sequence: CASSFPPSGIETQYF. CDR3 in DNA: TGTGCCAGCAGTTTTCCCCCTTCCGGTATTGAGACCCAGTACTTC.

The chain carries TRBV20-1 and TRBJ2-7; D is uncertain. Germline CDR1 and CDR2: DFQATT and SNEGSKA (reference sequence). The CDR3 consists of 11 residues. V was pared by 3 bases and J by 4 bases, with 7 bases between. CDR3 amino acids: CSARDGYEQYF. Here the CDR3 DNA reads TGCAGTGCTAGGGACGGGTACGAGCAGTACTTC.

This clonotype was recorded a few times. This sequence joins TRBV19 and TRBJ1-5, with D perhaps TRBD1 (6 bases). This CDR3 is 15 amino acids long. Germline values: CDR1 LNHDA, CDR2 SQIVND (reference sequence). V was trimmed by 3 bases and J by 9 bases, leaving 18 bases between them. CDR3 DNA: TGTGCCAGTAGTATGTCAGGGGTGGGGGCAAGGCCCCAGCATTTT. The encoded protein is CASSMSGVGARPQHF.

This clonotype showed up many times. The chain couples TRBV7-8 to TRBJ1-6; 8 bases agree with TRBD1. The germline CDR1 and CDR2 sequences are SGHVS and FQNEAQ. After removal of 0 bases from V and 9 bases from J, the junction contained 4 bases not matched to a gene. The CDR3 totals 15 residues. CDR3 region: CASSLAGQGGSPLHF. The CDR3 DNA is TGTGCCAGCAGCTTAGCCGGACAGGGTGGTTCACCCCTCCACTTT.

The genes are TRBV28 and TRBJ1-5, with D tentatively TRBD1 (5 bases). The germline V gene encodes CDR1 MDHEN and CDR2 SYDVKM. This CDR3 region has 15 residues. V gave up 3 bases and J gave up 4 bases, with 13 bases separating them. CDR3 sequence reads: CASSFPTEGNQPQHF. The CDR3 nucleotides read TGTGCCAGCAGTTTCCCGACAGAGGGTAATCAGCCCCAGCATTTT.

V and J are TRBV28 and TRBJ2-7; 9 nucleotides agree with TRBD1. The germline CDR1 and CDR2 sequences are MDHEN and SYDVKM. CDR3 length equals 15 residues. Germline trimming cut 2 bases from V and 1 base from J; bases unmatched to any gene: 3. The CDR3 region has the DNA TGTGCCAGCAGTTTAGTAGGGACAGGGTCCTACGAGCAGTACTTC. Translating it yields CASSLVGTGSYEQYF.

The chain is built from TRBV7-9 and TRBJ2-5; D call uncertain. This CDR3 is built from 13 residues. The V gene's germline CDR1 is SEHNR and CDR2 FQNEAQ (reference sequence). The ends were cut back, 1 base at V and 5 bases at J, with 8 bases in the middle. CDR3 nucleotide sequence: TGTGCCAGCAGCTTAGTCCCGGCGGAGACCCAGTACTTC. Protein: CASSLVPAETQYF. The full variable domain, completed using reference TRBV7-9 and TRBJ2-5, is DTGVSQNPRHKITKRGQNVTFRCDPISEHNRLYWYRQTLGQGPEFLTYFQNEAQLEKSRLLSDRFSAERPKGSFSTLEIQRTEQGDSAMYLCASSLVPAETQYFGPGTRLLVL.

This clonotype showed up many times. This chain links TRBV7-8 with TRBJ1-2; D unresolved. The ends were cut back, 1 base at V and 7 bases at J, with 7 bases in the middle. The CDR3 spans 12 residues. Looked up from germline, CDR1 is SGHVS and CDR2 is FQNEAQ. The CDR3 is CASSLGVFGYTF. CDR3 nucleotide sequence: TGTGCCAGCAGCTTAGGAGTTTTTGGCTACACCTTC.